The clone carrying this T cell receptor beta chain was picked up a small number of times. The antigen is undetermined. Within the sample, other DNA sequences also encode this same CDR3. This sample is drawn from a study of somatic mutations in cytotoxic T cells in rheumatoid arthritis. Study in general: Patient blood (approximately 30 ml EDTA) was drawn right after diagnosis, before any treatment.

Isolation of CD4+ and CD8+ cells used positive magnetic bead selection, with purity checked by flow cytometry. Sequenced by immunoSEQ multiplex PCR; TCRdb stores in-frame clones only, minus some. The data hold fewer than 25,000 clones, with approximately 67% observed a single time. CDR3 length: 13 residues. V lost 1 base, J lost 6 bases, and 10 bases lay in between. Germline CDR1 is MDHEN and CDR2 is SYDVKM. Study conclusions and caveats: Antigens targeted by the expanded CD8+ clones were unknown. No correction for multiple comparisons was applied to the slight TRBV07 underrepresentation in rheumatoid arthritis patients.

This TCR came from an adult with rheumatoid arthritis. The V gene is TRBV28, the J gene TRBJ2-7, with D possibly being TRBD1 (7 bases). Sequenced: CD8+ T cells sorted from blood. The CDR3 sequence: CASSLSGGGEQYF. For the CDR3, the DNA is TGTGCCAGCAGTTTATCAGGGGGAGGCGAGCAGTACTTC.